The subject of this entry is one T cell receptor (beta chain). Its specificity is not known. Donors needed at least one pre-ART PBMC sample plus at least two post-ART samples. The CDR3 runs to 15 residues. Trimming left V 3 bases short and J 7 bases short, with 15 bases between. Germline CDR1 and CDR2: MDHEN and SYDVKM. This sample is part of a study of long-term antiretroviral therapy in people with HIV. Survey level was the resolution at which the v3.0 immunoSEQ assay ran. TCRdb's copy holds only in-frame clones and misses some; the assay was immunoSEQ multiplex PCR. The sample holds tens of thousands of clones; roughly 87% are singletons and the top ten take more than 0.9%. The study, taken as a whole, reports: Relative to control repertoires, HIV repertoires exhibited narrower CDR3 length ranges.

The receptor was isolated from a man aged 45-60 years with HIV. The source was unsorted PBMCs, collected 2 years after starting antiretroviral therapy. The chain carries TRBV28 and TRBJ2-2, with D perhaps TRBD2 (5 bases). CDR3 DNA: TGTGCCAGCAGTTTTGAAGGGAGTTGGATCGGGGAGCTGTTTTTT. Its protein product is CASSFEGSWIGELFF. The whole variable domain, remainder taken from reference TRBV28 and TRBJ2-2, is DVKVTQSSRYLVKRTGEKVFLECVQDMDHENMFWYRQDPGLGLRLIYFSYDVKMKEKGDIPEGYSVSREKKERFSLILESASTNQTSMYLCASSFEGSWIGELFFGEGSRLTVL.